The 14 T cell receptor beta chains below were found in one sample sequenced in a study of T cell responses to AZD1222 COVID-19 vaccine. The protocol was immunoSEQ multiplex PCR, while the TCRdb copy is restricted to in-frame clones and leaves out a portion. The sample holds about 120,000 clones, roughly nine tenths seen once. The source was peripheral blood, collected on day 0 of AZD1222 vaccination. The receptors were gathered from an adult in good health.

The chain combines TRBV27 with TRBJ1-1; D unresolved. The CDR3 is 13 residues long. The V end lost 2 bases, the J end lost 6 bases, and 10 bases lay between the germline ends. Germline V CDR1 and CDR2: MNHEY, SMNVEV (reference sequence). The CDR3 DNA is TGTGCCAGCAGTTTAGGAAGATGGGCTGAAGCTTTCTTT. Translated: CASSLGRWAEAFF.

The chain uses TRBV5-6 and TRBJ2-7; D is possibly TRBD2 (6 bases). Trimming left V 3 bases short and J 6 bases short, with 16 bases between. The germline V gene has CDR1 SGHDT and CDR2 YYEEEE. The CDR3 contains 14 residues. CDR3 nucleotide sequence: TGTGCCAGCAGCTGGGGGAGGCCCCCCAGCGAGCAGTACTTC. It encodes CASSWGRPPSEQYF.

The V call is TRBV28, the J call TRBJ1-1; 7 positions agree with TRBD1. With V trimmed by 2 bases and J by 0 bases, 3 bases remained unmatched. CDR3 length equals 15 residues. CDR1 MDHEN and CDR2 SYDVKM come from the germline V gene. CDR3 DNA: TGTGCCAGCAGTTTAGGACAGGTCATGAACACTGAAGCTTTCTTT. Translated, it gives CASSLGQVMNTEAFF. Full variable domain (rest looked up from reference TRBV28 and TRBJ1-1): DVKVTQSSRYLVKRTGEKVFLECVQDMDHENMFWYRQDPGLGLRLIYFSYDVKMKEKGDIPEGYSVSREKKERFSLILESASTNQTSMYLCASSLGQVMNTEAFFGQGTRLTVV.

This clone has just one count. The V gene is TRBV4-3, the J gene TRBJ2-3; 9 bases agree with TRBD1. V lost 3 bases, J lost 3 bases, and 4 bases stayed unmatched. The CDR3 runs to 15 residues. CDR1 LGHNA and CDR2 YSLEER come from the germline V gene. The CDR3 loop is CASSQTGQGTDTQYF. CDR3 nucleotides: TGCGCCAGCAGCCAGACGGGACAGGGAACAGATACGCAGTATTTT.

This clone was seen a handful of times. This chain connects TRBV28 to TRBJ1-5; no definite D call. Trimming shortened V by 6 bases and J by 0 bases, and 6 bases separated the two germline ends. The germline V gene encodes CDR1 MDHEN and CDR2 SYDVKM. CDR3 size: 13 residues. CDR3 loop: CASRSYSNQPQHF. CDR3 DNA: TGTGCCAGCAGGAGTTATAGCAATCAGCCCCAGCATTTT.

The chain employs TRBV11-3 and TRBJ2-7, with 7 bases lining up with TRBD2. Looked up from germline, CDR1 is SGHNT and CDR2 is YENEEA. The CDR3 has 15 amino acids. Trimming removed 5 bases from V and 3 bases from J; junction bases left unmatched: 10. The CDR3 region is CASSPGRRGSYEQYF. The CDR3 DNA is TGTGCCAGCAGCCCGGGGCGGCGCGGGAGCTACGAGCAGTACTTC.

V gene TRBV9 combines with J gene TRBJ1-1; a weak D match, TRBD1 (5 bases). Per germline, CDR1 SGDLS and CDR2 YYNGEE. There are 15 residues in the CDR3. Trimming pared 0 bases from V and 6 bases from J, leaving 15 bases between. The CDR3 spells CASSVGGGMGAEAFF. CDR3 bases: TGTGCCAGCAGCGTAGGTGGGGGTATGGGTGCTGAAGCTTTCTTT.

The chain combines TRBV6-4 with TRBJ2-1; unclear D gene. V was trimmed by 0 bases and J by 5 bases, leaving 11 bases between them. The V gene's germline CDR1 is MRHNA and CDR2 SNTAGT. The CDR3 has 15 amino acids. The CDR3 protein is CASSDSRNDHNEQFF. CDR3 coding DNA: TGTGCCAGCAGTGACTCCCGGAACGACCACAATGAGCAGTTCTTC.

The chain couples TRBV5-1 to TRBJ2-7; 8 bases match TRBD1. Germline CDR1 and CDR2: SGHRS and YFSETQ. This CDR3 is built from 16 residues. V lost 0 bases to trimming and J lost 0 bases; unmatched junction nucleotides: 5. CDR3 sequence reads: CASSLAGDRSSYEQYF. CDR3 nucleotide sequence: TGCGCCAGCAGCTTGGCGGGGGACAGGAGCTCCTACGAGCAGTACTTC.

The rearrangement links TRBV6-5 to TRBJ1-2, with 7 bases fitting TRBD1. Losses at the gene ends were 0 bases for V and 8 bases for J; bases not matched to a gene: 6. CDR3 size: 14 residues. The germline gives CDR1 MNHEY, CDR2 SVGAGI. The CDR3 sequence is CASSYSYLGGGYTF. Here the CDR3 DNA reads TGTGCCAGCAGTTACTCGTATTTAGGGGGCGGCTACACCTTC.

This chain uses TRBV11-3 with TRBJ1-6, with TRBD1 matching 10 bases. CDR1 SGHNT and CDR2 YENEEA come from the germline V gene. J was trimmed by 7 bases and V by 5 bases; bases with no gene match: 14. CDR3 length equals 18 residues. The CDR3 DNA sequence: TGTGCCAGCAGCGGACACCGGGACAGGGGACTTCAAAATTCACCCCTCCACTTT. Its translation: CASSGHRDRGLQNSPLHF.

CDR3 protein: CASSPLKGASDTQYF. DNA of the CDR3: TGTGCCAGCAGCCCGCTGAAGGGGGCCTCAGATACGCAGTATTTT. This chain links TRBV11-2 with TRBJ2-3; 7 bases map to TRBD1. The ends lost 5 bases at V and 4 bases at J; junction bases unmatched: 9. The germline V gene encodes CDR1 SGHAT and CDR2 FQNNGV. The CDR3 loop spans 15 amino acids.

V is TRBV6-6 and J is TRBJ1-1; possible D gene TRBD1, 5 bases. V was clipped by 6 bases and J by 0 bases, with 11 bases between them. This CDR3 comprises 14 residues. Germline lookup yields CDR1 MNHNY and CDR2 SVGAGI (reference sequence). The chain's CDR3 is CASSVGGVNTEAFF. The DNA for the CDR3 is TGTGCCAGCAGCGTGGGGGGAGTGAACACTGAAGCTTTCTTT.

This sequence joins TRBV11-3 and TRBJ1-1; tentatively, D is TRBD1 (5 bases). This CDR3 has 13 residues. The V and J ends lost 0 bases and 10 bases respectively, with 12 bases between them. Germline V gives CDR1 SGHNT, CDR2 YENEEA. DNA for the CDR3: TGTGCCAGCAGCTTAGACGTAAGGGGATCAGCTTTCTTT. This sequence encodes CASSLDVRGSAFF.